A single sample gave rise to the 14 T cell receptor beta chains below, sequenced in a study of Ad26.COV2.S vaccination and SARS-CoV-2 variants. Treatment denoted: around 19 received Ad26.COV2.S at low or high dose, single or two shots; roughly five received placebo; per-sample allocation not given. Sampling took place 63 days after the first vaccine or placebo injection. The protocol was immunoSEQ multiplex PCR, while the TCRdb copy is restricted to in-frame clones and leaves out a portion. Among about 380,000 clones listed, about four fifths were seen once. The input for sequencing was peripheral blood, taken in a trial of Ad26.COV2.S vaccine versus placebo. Receptor source: a person aged 18-60 years who received the Ad26.COV2.S COVID-19 vaccine or a placebo.

The chain links TRBV4-1 to TRBJ2-1, with D possibly being TRBD1 (5 bases). Trimming left V 1 base short and J 3 bases short, with 10 bases between. Germline CDR1 and CDR2: MGHRA and YSYEKL. The CDR3 covers 15 residues. CDR3 region: CASSQVTGFYNEQFF. The CDR3 DNA is TGCGCCAGCAGCCAAGTTACAGGATTCTACAATGAGCAGTTCTTC.

This sequence joins TRBV19 and TRBJ1-1; 9 nucleotides line up with TRBD1. Germline CDR1 and CDR2: LNHDA and SQIVND (reference sequence). CDR3 length: 14 amino acids. V lost 7 bases to trimming and J lost 4 bases; unmatched junction nucleotides: 7. The CDR3 nucleotides are TGTGCCAGTAACCACAGGGGGCTGGCCACTGAAGCTTTCTTT. Translation gives CASNHRGLATEAFF. Drawing the rest from reference TRBV19 and TRBJ1-1, the complete variable domain is DGGITQSPKYLFRKEGQNVTLSCEQNLNHDAMYWYRQDPGQGLRLIYYSQIVNDFQKGDIAEGYSVSREKKESFPLTVTSAQKNPTAFYLCASNHRGLATEAFFGQGTRLTVV.

The chain is built from TRBV21-1 and TRBJ2-5; TRBD1, the D gene given by the table, was not confirmed from the DNA. TRBV21-1 is a pseudogene. This CDR3 has 14 residues. CDR3 coding DNA: TGTGCCAGCAGCAATGCACAGGGGAAAGAGACCCAGTACTTC. The encoded protein is CASSNAQGKETQYF.

Points on this clone: No DNA is shown, since the ends of the CDR3 on it are uncertain; the CDR3 is the one TCRdb lists. The genes are TRBV7-8 and TRBJ2-2. The CDR3 region is 15 residues in length, termini included. Germline V gives CDR1 SGHVS, CDR2 FQNEAQ. CDR3: CASAPATQNTGELFF.

This chain links TRBV15 with TRBJ2-5; D remains unclear. The V end was cut by 1 base, the J end by 4 bases, with 10 bases between. The CDR3 consists of 14 residues. Germline V gene sequence: CDR1 LNHNV, CDR2 YYDKDF (reference sequence). Here the CDR3 reads CATSRVRPGETQYF. The CDR3 DNA reads as TGTGCCACCAGCAGAGTTAGACCGGGAGAGACCCAGTACTTC.

This chain uses TRBV5-1 with TRBJ2-5, with 7 bases identical to TRBD1. With 4 bases clipped from V and 3 bases from J, the junction kept 3 bases outside the gene matches. The CDR3 spans 13 residues. Germline CDR1 SGHRS, CDR2 YFSETQ. The CDR3 nucleotides are TGCGCCAGCAGCGAAACAGGGGAAGAGACCCAGTACTTC. This sequence encodes CASSETGEETQYF.

A note on this clone: The junction differs from germline at one of its ends, possibly a read error. The chain combines TRBV10-1 with TRBJ2-7, with a tentative D call TRBD1 (6 bases). Germline V CDR1 and CDR2: WNHNN, SYGVQD (reference sequence). This CDR3 is built from 12 residues. The CDR3 protein is CASSESTGSIEF. The CDR3 DNA sequence: TGCGCCAGCAGTGAGTCCACAGGGAGCATTGAATTC.

The rearrangement joins TRBV7-2 to TRBJ1-2; TRBD1 is a possible D gene (6 bases). Trimming took off 5 bases at V and 3 bases at J, with 13 bases between the two ends. Germline V lookup: CDR1 SGHTA, CDR2 FQGNSA. The CDR3 is 14 residues long. The CDR3 protein is CASSPGTNYYGYTF. CDR3 bases: TGTGCCAGCAGCCCCGGGACAAACTACTATGGCTACACCTTC.

V is TRBV4-1 and J is TRBJ2-4, with 7 bases matching TRBD1. V trimming: 2 bases; J trimming: 3 bases; junction bases outside the gene matches: 13. The CDR3 loop spans 18 amino acids. Germline-derived CDR1 and CDR2 are MGHRA and YSYEKL. CDR3 in DNA: TGCGCCAGCAGCCAACCGGACCCCTTCACAGGGGACAAAAACATTCAGTACTTC. Protein product: CASSQPDPFTGDKNIQYF.

The V gene is TRBV4-1, the J gene TRBJ2-2; TRBD1 agrees at 10 bases. Germline CDR1 and CDR2: MGHRA and YSYEKL. V lost 8 bases to trimming and J lost 4 bases; unmatched junction nucleotides: 4. This CDR3 contains 14 residues. The CDR3 is CASRRTGGTGELFF. The CDR3 nucleotides read TGCGCCAGCCGCAGGACAGGGGGCACCGGGGAGCTGTTTTTT.

This sequence joins TRBV11-1 and TRBJ2-3; 9 bases are a match to TRBD1. V trimming: 5 bases; J trimming: 0 bases; junction bases outside the gene matches: 6. Germline V gene lookup returns CDR1 SGHAT and CDR2 FQDESV (reference sequence). This CDR3 is 16 amino acids long. The CDR3 DNA sequence: TGTGCCAGCAGCCCACAGGGGGCTACTAGCACAGATACGCAGTATTTT. Protein product: CASSPQGATSTDTQYF.

In DNA, the CDR3 is TGCGCCAGCAGCCCTTCAGGACAGTCCTACGAGCAGTACTTC. Residues: CASSPSGQSYEQYF. This chain connects TRBV5-1 to TRBJ2-7; weak D call: TRBD1 (6 bases). With 4 bases removed from V and 1 base from J, the gap between germline ends came to 12 bases. Germline values: CDR1 SGHRS, CDR2 YFSETQ. This CDR3 is built from 14 residues. Looking up the rest from reference TRBV5-1 and TRBJ2-7 gives the full variable domain: KAGVTQTPRYLIKTRGQQVTLSCSPISGHRSVSWYQQTPGQGLQFLFEYFSETQRNKGNFPGRFSGRQFSNSRSEMNVSTLELGDSALYLCASSPSGQSYEQYFGPGTRLTVT.

V gene TRBV6-5 combines with J gene TRBJ2-2, with 9 positions matching TRBD2. Trimming cost V 6 bases and J 4 bases; bases outside gene matches: 6. CDR1 and CDR2 (germline): MNHEY, SVGAGI. This CDR3 has 15 residues. CDR3 sequence (DNA): TGTGCCAGCAGGGTTAGCGGGAGCGCCACCGGGGAGCTGTTTTTT. Translated, it gives CASRVSGSATGELFF.

The V gene is TRBV7-9, the J gene TRBJ2-3, with D perhaps matching TRBD1 (5 bases). V lost 0 bases to trimming and J lost 0 bases, with 10 bases between them. This CDR3 is built from 16 residues. Per the germline V gene, CDR1 is SEHNR and CDR2 is FQNEAQ (reference sequence). CDR3: CASSLAPGQSTDTQYF. CDR3 nucleotide sequence: TGTGCCAGCAGCTTAGCGCCAGGGCAGAGCACAGATACGCAGTATTTT.